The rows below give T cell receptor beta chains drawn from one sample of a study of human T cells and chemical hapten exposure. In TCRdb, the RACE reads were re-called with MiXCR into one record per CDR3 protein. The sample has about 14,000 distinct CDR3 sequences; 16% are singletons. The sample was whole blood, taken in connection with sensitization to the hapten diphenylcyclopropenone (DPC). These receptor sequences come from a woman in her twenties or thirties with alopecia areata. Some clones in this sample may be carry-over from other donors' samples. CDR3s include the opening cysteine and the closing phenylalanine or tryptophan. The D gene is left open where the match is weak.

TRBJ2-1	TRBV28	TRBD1	CASSLTGGPSYNEQFF
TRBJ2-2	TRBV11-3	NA	CASSLTGTNTGELFF
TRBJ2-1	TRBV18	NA	CASSPAWTGTYNEQFF
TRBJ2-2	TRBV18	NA	CASSPPIKVSNTGELFF
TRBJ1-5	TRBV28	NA	CASSPSVSRPQHF
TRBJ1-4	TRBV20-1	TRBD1	CSAFRQGGFPEKLFF
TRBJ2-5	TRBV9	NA	CASSVRQDQETQYF
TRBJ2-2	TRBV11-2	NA	CASSLTALDTGELFF
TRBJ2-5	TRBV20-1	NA	CSARDLGQETQYF
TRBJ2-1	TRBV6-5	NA	CASSPWGSYNEQFF